The subject of this entry is one TCR beta chain. Assay used: immunoSEQ multiplex PCR; TCRdb lists only in-frame clones, some missing. The sample lists some 180,000 clones, 70% to 85% occurring once. The sample comes from a study of blood T cell repertoires in COVID-19. Germline V gene lookup returns CDR1 SGHNT and CDR2 YENEEA. The CDR3 runs 12 residues. V gave up 2 bases and J gave up 7 bases, with 5 bases separating them. This clonotype originated in a man aged 45 to 65 who had recovered from COVID-19. Sequencing used peripheral blood. The chain recombines TRBV11-3 with TRBJ2-2; D unclear. CDR3: CASSLIGGELFF. The CDR3 coding sequence is TGTGCCAGCAGCTTAATCGGCGGGGAGCTGTTTTTT.